This TCR beta chain stems from a study of T cells in Graves' hyperthyroidism and ophthalmopathy. PBMCs came from 9 to 10 ml fresh peripheral blood. Trimming took 1 base from V and 4 from J, leaving 10 bases between them. Germline CDR1 and CDR2: DFQATT and SNEGSKA (reference sequence). This CDR3 contains 13 residues. Authors of the study amplified TCR beta CDR3 regions from RNA transcripts. TCR CDR3 regions were first amplified by RT-PCR with HTBI primers. MiXCR was run by TCRdb on the multiplex PCR reads, yielding one entry per CDR3 protein. Here the sample spans 350,000 to 400,000 distinct CDR3 sequences, approximately 15% being singletons. This clonotype was observed many times.

The source is a woman aged 55-69 years with Graves' hyperthyroidism. The specimen was blood. V usage is TRBV20-1 and J usage is TRBJ1-2; D is uncertain. The CDR3 DNA follows: TGCAGTGCTAGAGTTCCTGATGTCTATGGCTACACCTTC. Its protein product is CSARVPDVYGYTF.